This T cell receptor beta chain was profiled in a study of cytomegalovirus exposure and HLA in healthy donors. CDR3 length: 13 amino acids. Germline lookup yields CDR1 MNHNS and CDR2 SASEGT. The trim removed 6 bases at V and 8 bases at J, leaving 9 bases unmatched. The study ran its PCR with 60 Vbeta and 13 Jbeta primers. Here immunoSEQ multiplex PCR was the method, and the copy in TCRdb shows in-frame clones only, minus some. The repertoire holds over 150,000 clones, more than 75% seen once, with more than 1.3% in the top ten. Sequenced material: PBMCs. This clonotype originated in a girl between 10 and 17 years old in good health and CMV-seropositive. The V gene is TRBV6-1, the J gene TRBJ1-1, with 7 nucleotides matching TRBD1. CDR3 residues: CASRTAGTEEAFF. For the CDR3, the DNA is TGTGCCAGCAGGACCGCCGGGACAGAGGAAGCTTTCTTT.